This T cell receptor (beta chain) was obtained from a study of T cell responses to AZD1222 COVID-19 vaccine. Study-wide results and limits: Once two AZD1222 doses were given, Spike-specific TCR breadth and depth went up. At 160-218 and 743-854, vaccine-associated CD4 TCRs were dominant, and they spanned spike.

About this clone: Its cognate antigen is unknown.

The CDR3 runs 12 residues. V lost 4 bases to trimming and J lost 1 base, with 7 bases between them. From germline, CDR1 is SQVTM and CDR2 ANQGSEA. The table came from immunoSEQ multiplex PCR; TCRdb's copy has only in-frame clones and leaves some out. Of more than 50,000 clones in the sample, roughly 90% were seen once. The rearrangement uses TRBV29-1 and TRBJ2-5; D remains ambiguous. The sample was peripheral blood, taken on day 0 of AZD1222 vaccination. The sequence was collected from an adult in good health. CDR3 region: CSVVFVQETQYF. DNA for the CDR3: TGCAGCGTTGTATTCGTCCAAGAGACCCAGTACTTC.